This TCR beta chain emerged from a study of T cell repertoires in cytomegalovirus infection. General study results and limits: Cumulated frequencies of public TCR beta families served to identify carriers of CMV plus the relevant HLA.

This clonotype was counted between two and nine times. Its antigen is unknown. TCRdb used MiXCR to reprocess the reads, holding one entry per CDR3 protein. The sample records around 99,000 distinct CDR3 sequences, 29% being singletons. The V end was cut by 10 bases, the J end by 8 bases, with 17 bases between. The CDR3 loop spans 12 amino acids. The V gene's germline CDR1 is SNHLY and CDR2 FYNNEI. The specimen was CD8+ T cells from cultured PBMCs, collected from culture after CMV antigen stimulation. The J gene is TRBJ1-2, the V gene TRBV2, with unresolved D. This sequence was found in a human donor in good health (CMV status not recorded). Some clones in this sample may be carry-over from other donors' samples. The chain's CDR3 is CATTDGRSGYTF. Here the CDR3 DNA reads TGTGCCACCACGGACGGACGTTCCGGCTACACCTTC.